Sequencing of this TCR beta chain was carried out in a study of early T cells in non-severe SARS-CoV-2 infection. Overall study context: Unpaired chains resulted from sequencing bulk RNA of unsorted whole blood.

TCRdb ran MiXCR on the 5' RACE reads and lists one entry per CDR3 protein. This table has tens of thousands of distinct CDR3 sequences, 11% appearing once. CDR1 is SQVTM and CDR2 is ANQGSEA in the germline V gene. The V segment lost 7 bases and the J segment 5 bases; nucleotides outside the gene matches: 7. The CDR3 totals 13 residues. The J gene is TRBJ2-2, the V gene TRBV29-1; 7 nucleotides align to TRBD2. The sequence was obtained from an adult who was a healthcare worker with PCR-confirmed SARS-CoV-2 infection or an uninfected control (not recorded which). This material consisted of whole blood, taken at baseline. CDR3 loop: CSGRGMVTGELFF. In nucleotides, the CDR3 is TGCAGCGGGCGGGGGATGGTTACCGGGGAGCTGTTTTTT.